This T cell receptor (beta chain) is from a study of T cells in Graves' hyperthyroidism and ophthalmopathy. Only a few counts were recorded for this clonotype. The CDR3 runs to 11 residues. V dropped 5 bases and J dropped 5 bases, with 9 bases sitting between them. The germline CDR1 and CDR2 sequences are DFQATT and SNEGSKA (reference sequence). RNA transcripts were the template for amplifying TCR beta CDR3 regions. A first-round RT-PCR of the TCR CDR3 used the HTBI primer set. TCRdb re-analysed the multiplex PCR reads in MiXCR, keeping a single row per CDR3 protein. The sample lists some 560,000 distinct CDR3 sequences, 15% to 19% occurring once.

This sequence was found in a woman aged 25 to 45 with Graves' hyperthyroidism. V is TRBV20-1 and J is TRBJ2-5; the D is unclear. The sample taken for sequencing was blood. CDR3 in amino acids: CSAYTRETQYF. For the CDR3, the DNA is TGCAGTGCTTATACACGGGAGACCCAGTACTTC.